The 8 T cell receptor beta chains reported below all come from one sample, sequenced in a study of blood T cell repertoires in COVID-19. Clones were sequenced by immunoSEQ multiplex PCR, and TCRdb holds only the in-frame ones, with some missing. The repertoire holds hundreds of thousands of clones, approximately 92% seen once, with less than 2.5% in the top ten. The sample was PBMCs or T cells enriched from blood (not recorded which). Every receptor here comes from a young woman who had recovered from COVID-19.

In regard to this clone: The same CDR3 arises from other DNA sequences in this sample as well. The chain is built from TRBV20-1 and TRBJ1-2, with TRBD1 matching over 7 bases. This CDR3 has 10 residues. The J segment lost 8 bases and the V segment lost 5 bases, leaving 2 bases of the junction unmatched. Germline V lookup: CDR1 DFQATT, CDR2 SNEGSKA (reference sequence). CDR3 sequence reads: CSAPQGGYTF. The DNA of the CDR3 is TGCAGTGCTCCACAGGGGGGCTACACCTTC.

The table lists this clone with a few counts. V gene TRBV24-1 combines with J gene TRBJ2-1, with 12 bases that match TRBD2. V was pared by 6 bases and J by 6 bases, with 2 bases of the junction left unmatched. The germline V gene has CDR1 KGHDR and CDR2 SFDVKD. CDR3 length equals 14 residues. The chain's CDR3 is CATSTSGGSNEQFF. Written as DNA, the CDR3 is TGTGCCACCAGTACTAGCGGGGGGTCCAATGAGCAGTTCTTC.

The rearrangement joins TRBV11-2 to TRBJ1-6; 7 bases fit TRBD1. J was trimmed by 8 bases and V by 2 bases; bases with no gene match: 3. CDR1 is SGHAT, CDR2 FQNNGV, per germline. The CDR3 is made up of 14 amino acids. CDR3 sequence reads: CASSLSGGYSPLHF. CDR3 DNA sequence: TGTGCCAGCAGCTTATCAGGGGGATATTCACCCCTCCACTTT.

The rearrangement links TRBV27 to TRBJ1-2; 11 bases are a match to TRBD1. The CDR3 has 13 residues. Germline CDR1 MNHEY, CDR2 SMNVEV (reference sequence). J was trimmed by 8 bases and V by 5 bases; bases with no gene match: 4. The CDR3 loop reads CASSGQGAGGYTF. The CDR3 DNA follows: TGTGCCAGCAGTGGACAGGGGGCGGGCGGCTACACCTTC.

The chain couples TRBV15 to TRBJ1-5; a weak D match, TRBD1 (5 bases). CDR1 and CDR2 (germline): LNHNV, YYDKDF (reference sequence). V lost 3 bases, J lost 1 base, and 13 bases lay in between. CDR3 length: 16 amino acids. CDR3 protein: CATSRGLPGSNQPQHF. The CDR3 DNA is TGTGCCACCAGCAGGGGACTCCCGGGGAGCAATCAGCCCCAGCATTTT.

This clone was seen only once. The chain recombines TRBV28 with TRBJ1-1; a weak D match, TRBD1 (6 bases). V lost 4 bases and J lost 11, with 20 bases in between. Germline assignment: CDR1 MDHEN and CDR2 SYDVKM. The CDR3 consists of 14 residues. The CDR3 sequence is CASSYGPGGKRAFF. As DNA, the CDR3 is TGTGCCAGCAGTTACGGACCGGGGGGCAAACGGGCTTTCTTT.

The chain uses TRBV20-1 and TRBJ1-1; D is undetermined. Trimming removed 6 bases at V and 8 bases at J, with 13 bases between. This CDR3 region has 11 residues. CDR1 is DFQATT and CDR2 is SNEGSKA in the germline V gene (reference sequence). In DNA, the CDR3 is TGCAGTGCCCCAGAGGAGACGGAAGCTTTCTTT. It codes for CSAPEETEAFF.

The chain employs TRBV2 and TRBJ1-2, with 9 bases identical to TRBD1. Germline lookup yields CDR1 SNHLY and CDR2 FYNNEI. V was clipped by 3 bases and J by 5 bases; unmatched bases: 1. The CDR3 length is 13 residues. CDR3 in DNA: TGTGCCAGCAGTGAGACAGGGGGGTATGGCTACACCTTC. It specifies CASSETGGYGYTF. Full variable domain (missing parts from reference TRBV2 and TRBJ1-2): EPEVTQTPSHQVTQMGQEVILRCVPISNHLYFYWYRQILGQKVEFLVSFYNNEISEKSEIFDDQFSVERPDGSNFTLKIRSTKLEDSAMYFCASSETGGYGYTFGSGTRLTVV.